The 6 T cell receptor beta chains in this list originate from one sample, sequenced in a study of cytomegalovirus exposure and HLA in healthy donors. Vbeta (60) and Jbeta (13) primers were used in the PCR. TCRdb keeps only in-frame clones here, not all; method: immunoSEQ multiplex PCR. The sample has 110,000 to 150,000 clones, less than 10% seen once; the top ten hold 1.8%. Sequencing was performed on PBMCs. The receptors shown here come from a man aged 45 to 65 in good health and CMV-seronegative.

V gene TRBV6-1 combines with J gene TRBJ2-2, with D maybe TRBD1 (5 bases). The CDR3 loop spans 15 amino acids. Trimming took off 8 bases at V and 0 bases at J, with 13 bases between the two ends. Germline V gene data show CDR1 as MNHNS and CDR2 as SASEGT. CDR3: CASEWGTPNTGELFF. The CDR3 DNA follows: TGTGCCAGCGAATGGGGCACCCCGAACACCGGGGAGCTGTTTTTT.

J is TRBJ2-5 and V is TRBV5-1; TRBD1 matches 11 bases. Germline values: CDR1 SGHRS, CDR2 YFSETQ. The J segment lost 4 bases and the V segment lost 2 bases, leaving 4 bases of the junction unmatched. This CDR3 region has 15 residues. DNA of the CDR3: TGCGCCAGCAGCTTCGGACAGGGGGCGGCAGAGACCCAGTACTTC. It is translated as CASSFGQGAAETQYF.

This clone was counted a few times. The gene calls are TRBV10-2 and TRBJ1-2; D is undetermined. Trimming cost V 7 bases and J 5 bases, with 11 bases left between them. This CDR3 region has 12 residues. Germline V lookup: CDR1 WSHSY, CDR2 SAAADI. In DNA, the CDR3 is TGCGCCAGCAATTTCGGGGATTATGGCTACACCTTC. It yields the protein CASNFGDYGYTF.

The chain couples TRBV6-5 to TRBJ1-5, with TRBD1 matching 10 bases. This CDR3 is 16 amino acids long. V was clipped by 4 bases and J by 6 bases; unmatched bases: 9. Germline values: CDR1 MNHEY, CDR2 SVGAGI. The CDR3 nucleotides are TGTGCCAGCAGTTTCCTCCGGGACAGGGGAGCTCAGCCCCAGCATTTT. Residues: CASSFLRDRGAQPQHF.

The rearrangement uses TRBV2 and TRBJ2-6; D ambiguous. This CDR3 is 14 amino acids long. Germline assignment: CDR1 SNHLY and CDR2 FYNNEI. Trimming took off 4 bases at V and 0 bases at J, with 4 bases between the two ends. The CDR3 region is CASSVSSGANVLTF. CDR3 nucleotides: TGTGCCAGCAGTGTGAGCTCTGGGGCCAACGTCCTGACTTTC.

This clone appeared a few times. The V call is TRBV5-1, the J call TRBJ2-3; TRBD2 might be the D (6 bases). V gave up 0 bases and J gave up 5 bases, with 13 bases separating them. The CDR3 totals 15 residues. CDR1 and CDR2 from the germline V gene are SGHRS and YFSETQ. CDR3: CASSLAAGRGDTQYF. As DNA, the CDR3 is TGCGCCAGCAGCTTGGCTGCGGGGCGGGGAGATACGCAGTATTTT.